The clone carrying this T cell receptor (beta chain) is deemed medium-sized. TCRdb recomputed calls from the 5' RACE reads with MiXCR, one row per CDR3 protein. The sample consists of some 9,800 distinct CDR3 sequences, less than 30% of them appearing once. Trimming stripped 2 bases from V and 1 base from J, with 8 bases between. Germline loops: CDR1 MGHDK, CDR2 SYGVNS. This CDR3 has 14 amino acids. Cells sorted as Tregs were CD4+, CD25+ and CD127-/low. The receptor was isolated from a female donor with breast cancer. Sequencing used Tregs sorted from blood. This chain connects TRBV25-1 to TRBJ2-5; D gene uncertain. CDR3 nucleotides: TGTGCCAGCAGTGAAGGTCAGCCCCAAGAGACCCAGTACTTC. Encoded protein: CASSEGQPQETQYF.